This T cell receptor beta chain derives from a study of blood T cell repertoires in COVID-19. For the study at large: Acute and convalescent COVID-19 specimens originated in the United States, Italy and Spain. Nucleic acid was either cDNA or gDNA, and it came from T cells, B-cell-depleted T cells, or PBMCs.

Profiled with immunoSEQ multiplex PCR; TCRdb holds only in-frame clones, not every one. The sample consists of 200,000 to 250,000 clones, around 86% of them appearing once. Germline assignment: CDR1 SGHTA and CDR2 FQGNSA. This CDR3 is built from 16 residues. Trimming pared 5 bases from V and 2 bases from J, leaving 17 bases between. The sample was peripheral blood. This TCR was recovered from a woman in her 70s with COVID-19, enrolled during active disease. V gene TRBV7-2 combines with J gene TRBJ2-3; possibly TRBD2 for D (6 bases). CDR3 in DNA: TGTGCCAGCAGCCTTTCCCCCGCGGGGAACACAGATACGCAGTATTTT. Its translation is CASSLSPAGNTDTQYF.